These 29 T cell receptor beta chains were sequenced from one sample in a study of read filtering for tumor transcriptome and immune sequencing. From about 400 ng of RNA, a library with molecular barcoded alpha/delta and beta/gamma adaptors was made. TCRdb re-derived calls from the reads in MiXCR, one entry per CDR3 protein. Here the sample spans more than 70,000 distinct CDR3 sequences, 20% to 25% being singletons. What was sequenced was a population of CD138-negative cells sorted from bone marrow. The receptors stem from a donor aged 40 or older with multiple myeloma.

This chain links TRBV20-1 with TRBJ2-3; tentatively, D is TRBD2 (5 bases). Germline loops: CDR1 DFQATT, CDR2 SNEGSKA (reference sequence). Trimming stripped 8 bases from V and 2 bases from J, with 17 bases between. This CDR3 region has 14 residues. This CDR3 reads CSWESGILTDTQYF. CDR3 nucleotide sequence: TGCAGTTGGGAGAGCGGTATACTCACAGATACGCAGTATTTT.

This clonotype was seen a handful of times. The V call is TRBV7-3, the J call TRBJ1-1; D is unclear. Per germline, CDR1 SGHTA and CDR2 FQGTGA. The CDR3 spans 13 residues. Trimming stripped 3 bases from V and 1 base from J, with 6 bases between. The CDR3 loop reads CASSFLTNTEAFF. DNA of the CDR3: TGTGCCAGCAGCTTTCTGACGAACACTGAAGCTTTCTTT.

This clonotype was recorded at least ten times. This chain joins TRBV14 and TRBJ1-6, with D hard to call. This CDR3 spans 14 amino acids. Germline V gene lookup returns CDR1 SGHDN and CDR2 FVKESK. Trimming took 2 bases from V and 7 from J, leaving 9 bases between them. CDR3 sequence (DNA): TGTGCCAGCAGCCAACAGACTTGGAATTCACCCCTCCACTTT. It yields the protein CASSQQTWNSPLHF.

The V call is TRBV7-8, the J call TRBJ1-5, with 9 bases lining up with TRBD1. Germline CDR1 SGHVS, CDR2 FQNEAQ. After removal of 5 bases from V and 7 bases from J, the junction contained 6 bases not matched to a gene. The CDR3 has 14 amino acids. The CDR3 DNA sequence: TGTGCCAGCAGCCAAGGGACAGGGCCCCAGCCCCAGCATTTT. Its protein is CASSQGTGPQPQHF.

The sample holds a few counts of this clonotype. This chain joins TRBV11-2 and TRBJ2-3; TRBD2 aligns across 12 bases. The CDR3 is 16 amino acids. The germline V gene encodes CDR1 SGHAT and CDR2 FQNNGV. J gave up 2 bases and V 5 bases, and 5 bases lay outside the gene matches. Here the CDR3 DNA reads TGTGCCAGCAGCGTTCGACTAGCGGGGGACACAGATACGCAGTATTTT. Translating it yields CASSVRLAGDTDTQYF.

The chain is built from TRBV20-1 and TRBJ2-5, with TRBD2 identical over 9 bases. Germline V gene lookup returns CDR1 DFQATT and CDR2 SNEGSKA (reference sequence). The CDR3 length is 15 residues. V lost 3 bases, J lost 5 bases, and 10 bases stayed unmatched. The CDR3 region has the DNA TGCAGTGCTAGTCCGGCGGGGGGGCTTCCGGAGACCCAGTACTTC. This translates into CSASPAGGLPETQYF.

This clonotype appeared many times. V and J are TRBV5-1 and TRBJ1-5, with 8 nucleotides matching TRBD1. Trimming cost V 0 bases and J 2 bases; bases outside gene matches: 4. The germline V gene has CDR1 SGHRS and CDR2 YFSETQ. CDR3 length: 16 amino acids. The CDR3 loop reads CASSLGDRQGNQPQHF. In DNA form, the CDR3 reads TGCGCCAGCAGCTTGGGGGACAGGCAGGGCAATCAGCCCCAGCATTTT.

This clonotype occurred a few times. The CDR3 bases are TGTGCCAGCAGCTTCACCGCAGGGACCCAAGAGACCCAGTACTTC. The encoded protein is CASSFTAGTQETQYF. The V call is TRBV7-9, the J call TRBJ2-5; D tentatively fits TRBD1 or TRBD2 (5 bases each). This CDR3 has 15 residues. Germline V gene data show CDR1 as SEHNR and CDR2 as FQNEAQ (reference sequence). Trimming removed 3 bases at V and 1 base at J, with 12 bases between.

This clonotype was counted a few times. This chain links TRBV4-2 with TRBJ2-1; TRBD2 aligns across 13 bases. V dropped 2 bases and J dropped 1; count of bases not matched to a gene: 2. Looked up from germline, CDR1 is LGHNA and CDR2 is YNFKEQ. CDR3 length: 17 amino acids. Written as DNA, the CDR3 is TGTGCCAGCAGCCAAACTAGCGGGGGGGCTTCCTACAATGAGCAGTTCTTC. Amino acid sequence: CASSQTSGGASYNEQFF.

This clonotype was observed many times. The CDR3 bases are TGTGCCATCAGCCTAGCGGGGACCACAGATACGCAGTATTTT. Its translation: CAISLAGTTDTQYF. The chain couples TRBV10-3 to TRBJ2-3, with 9 nucleotides matching TRBD2. Germline loops: CDR1 ENHRY, CDR2 SYGVKD. The CDR3 consists of 14 residues. Germline trimming cut 6 bases from V and 2 bases from J; bases unmatched to any gene: 3.

This clonotype showed up many times. Written as DNA, the CDR3 is TGTGCCAGCTCACCCACAGGGGATGAGCAGTTCTTC. It codes for CASSPTGDEQFF. The chain joins TRBV18 to TRBJ2-1; 7 nucleotides agree with TRBD1. There are 12 residues in the CDR3. The V gene end was trimmed by 3 bases and the J gene end by 8 bases; junction bases not matched to a gene: 1. CDR1 and CDR2 from the germline V gene are KGHSH and LQKENI.

This clonotype showed up many times. This chain joins TRBV6-1 and TRBJ1-1; no clear D. There are 14 residues in the CDR3. The V gene lost 4 bases and the J gene lost 5 bases, with 14 bases spanning the gap. Looked up from germline, CDR1 is MNHNS and CDR2 is SASEGT. The CDR3 coding sequence is TGTGCCAGCAGTGCAGGTTGGGGATCGACTGAAGCTTTCTTT. The encoded protein is CASSAGWGSTEAFF.

This clonotype came up many times. The V call is TRBV20-1, the J call TRBJ2-5, with 11 bases matching TRBD2. Germline-derived CDR1 and CDR2 are DFQATT and SNEGSKA (reference sequence). V lost 2 bases and J lost 5; bases outside the gene matches: 4. CDR3 size: 14 residues. The CDR3 protein is CSARPTSGVETQYF. DNA for the CDR3: TGCAGTGCTAGACCGACTAGCGGGGTTGAGACCCAGTACTTC.

This clonotype was counted a few times. The chain links TRBV18 to TRBJ1-1, with D perhaps TRBD1 (5 bases). The CDR3 covers 16 residues. CDR1 and CDR2 from the germline V gene are KGHSH and LQKENI. Deletions cut 3 bases from V and 4 bases from J, with 18 bases between. The CDR3: CASSPLDRGPITEAFF. Here the CDR3 DNA reads TGTGCCAGCTCACCCCTAGACCGGGGACCGATCACTGAAGCTTTCTTT.

This clonotype was recorded many times. V gene TRBV5-1 combines with J gene TRBJ2-2; TRBD1 matches at 9 bases. The CDR3 length is 15 residues. Germline V gene data show CDR1 as SGHRS and CDR2 as YFSETQ. Germline trimming cut 5 bases from V and 7 bases from J; bases unmatched to any gene: 9. CDR3 DNA sequence: TGCGCCAGCAGGAGCCGGGACAGGGAGGTCGGGGAGCTGTTTTTT. Its protein product is CASRSRDREVGELFF.

This clonotype was seen ten or more times. V usage is TRBV4-2 and J usage is TRBJ2-5, with TRBD2 matching over 7 bases. Losses at the gene ends were 5 bases for V and 4 bases for J; bases not matched to a gene: 7. This CDR3 contains 14 residues. Looked up from germline, CDR1 is LGHNA and CDR2 is YNFKEQ. The CDR3 DNA sequence: TGTGCCAGCAGCTTGGACCCGGGGGGAGAGACCCAGTACTTC. This gives the protein CASSLDPGGETQYF.

The sample holds many counts of this clonotype. V usage is TRBV4-1 and J usage is TRBJ2-3; TRBD2 aligns across 9 bases. Germline CDR1 MGHRA, CDR2 YSYEKL. The V and J ends lost 7 bases and 1 base, in that order; junction bases with no gene match: 6. The CDR3 is made up of 15 amino acids. The CDR3 loop is CASTILAGGTDTQYF. DNA for the CDR3: TGCGCCAGCACCATTTTAGCGGGGGGCACAGATACGCAGTATTTT.

The sample holds a few counts of this clonotype. V is TRBV20-1 and J is TRBJ2-7, with TRBD1 matching over 12 bases. CDR1 and CDR2 from the germline V gene are DFQATT and SNEGSKA (reference sequence). This CDR3 comprises 13 residues. The J segment lost 2 bases and the V segment lost 5 bases, leaving 1 base of the junction unmatched. In DNA form, the CDR3 reads TGCAGTGCTCGGGACAGGGGGCCCTACGAGCAGTACTTC. This sequence encodes CSARDRGPYEQYF.

V and J are TRBV5-6 and TRBJ2-5, with TRBD1 as a possible D gene (6 bases). CDR3 length: 14 residues. Deletions cut 3 bases from V and 6 bases from J, with 15 bases between. Looked up from germline, CDR1 is SGHDT and CDR2 is YYEEEE. The CDR3 DNA reads as TGTGCCAGCAGCTCTGAAACAGGGTTAAAGACCCAGTACTTC. It codes for CASSSETGLKTQYF.

Ten or more counts support this clonotype. The gene calls are TRBV2 and TRBJ2-1, with 7 bases that match TRBD2. Looked up from germline, CDR1 is SNHLY and CDR2 is FYNNEI. The CDR3 is 14 residues long. The ends lost 1 base at V and 5 bases at J; junction bases unmatched: 2. Here the CDR3 reads CASSEELADNEQFF. The CDR3 region has the DNA TGTGCCAGCAGTGAAGAGCTAGCGGACAATGAGCAGTTCTTC. Full variable domain (remainder filled in from reference TRBV2 and TRBJ2-1): EPEVTQTPSHQVTQMGQEVILRCVPISNHLYFYWYRQILGQKVEFLVSFYNNEISEKSEIFDDQFSVERPDGSNFTLKIRSTKLEDSAMYFCASSEELADNEQFFGPGTRLTVL.

A remark on this clonotype: A single base separates this from a much larger clone, so it may be a read error. The genes are TRBV12-3 or TRBV12-4 and TRBJ1-4; 7 bases line up with TRBD1. V dropped 6 bases and J dropped 6; count of bases not matched to a gene: 7. This CDR3 contains 14 residues. The CDR3 sequence is CASRTGTDYEKLFF. CDR3 nucleotide sequence: TGTGCCAGCAGGACCGGGACAGATTATGAAAAACTGTTTTTT.

This clonotype has at least ten counts. The V call is TRBV18, the J call TRBJ2-1; TRBD1 is a possible D gene (5 bases). Between the trimmed V and J ends, which lost 4 bases and 8 bases, there was a span of 9 bases. This CDR3 region has 12 residues. The germline V gene encodes CDR1 KGHSH and CDR2 LQKENI. Written as DNA, the CDR3 is TGTGCCAGCTCACTGGGGCAACATGAGCAGTTCTTC. Encoded protein: CASSLGQHEQFF.

This clonotype was found once. This could be a read error, since a much larger clone is one nucleotide away. The genes are TRBV7-9 and TRBJ2-3; no definite D call. The CDR3 loop spans 15 amino acids. Germline CDR1 is SEHNR and CDR2 is FQNEAQ (reference sequence). The CDR3 is CAGSLFLGITDTQYF. DNA for the CDR3: TGTGCCGGCAGCTTATTCCTGGGGATCACAGATACGCAGTATTTT.

This clonotype was seen just once. A clone one base away is much larger, so this may be a read error. V usage is TRBV9 and J usage is TRBJ2-5; D perhaps matches TRBD2 (6 bases). There are 14 residues in the CDR3. CDR1 is SGDLS and CDR2 is YYNGEE in the germline V gene. CDR3 region: CASSVGTAQEAQYF. The CDR3 bases are TGTGCCAGCAGCGTCGGGACTGCTCAAGAGGCCCAGTACTTC.

About this clonotype itself: This clone may be a read error of a much larger clone one base away. The rearrangement links TRBV27 to TRBJ2-5, with TRBD1 identical over 7 bases. CDR1 and CDR2 from the germline V gene are MNHEY and SMNVEV (reference sequence). This CDR3 region has 14 residues. The CDR3 here is CASSRRQGQETPYF. The CDR3 nucleotides are TGTGCCAGCAGCCGCAGACAGGGCCAAGAGACCCCGTACTTC.

This rearrangement joins TRBV7-6 to TRBJ2-3, with a weak D call TRBD1 (6 bases). Per the germline V gene, CDR1 is SGHVS and CDR2 is FNYEAQ. V was shortened by 4 bases and J by 1 base, with 12 bases between the two germline ends. The CDR3 is 15 amino acids. CDR3 bases: TGTGCCAGCAGCTGGGGCAGGGGCGGCACAGATACGCAGTATTTT. This encodes CASSWGRGGTDTQYF.

The chain employs TRBV19 and TRBJ2-1; D unresolved. The length of the CDR3 is 14 residues. Between the trimmed V and J ends, which lost 5 bases and 0 bases, there was a span of 8 bases. In germline, CDR1 is LNHDA, CDR2 SQIVND (reference sequence). The CDR3 here is CASSSTVSYNEQFF. CDR3 sequence (DNA): TGTGCCAGTAGTTCCACCGTCTCCTACAATGAGCAGTTCTTC.

This clonotype showed up many times. This rearrangement joins TRBV5-1 to TRBJ1-1, with D tentatively TRBD1 (6 bases). V lost 4 bases, J lost 1 base, and 11 bases lay in between. The CDR3 is 14 amino acids. Germline-derived CDR1 and CDR2 are SGHRS and YFSETQ. CDR3 amino acids: CASSALGGNTEAFF. In DNA, the CDR3 is TGCGCCAGCAGCGCCTTAGGGGGGAACACTGAAGCTTTCTTT.

This clonotype was counted ten times or more. This rearrangement joins TRBV29-1 to TRBJ2-7; D could derive from TRBD1 or TRBD2 (5 bases each). V was cut by 4 bases and J by 6 bases, with 13 bases left in between. The CDR3 loop spans 12 amino acids. The germline gives CDR1 SQVTM, CDR2 ANQGSEA. The CDR3 DNA reads TGCAGCGTTGTGGGGGTGTCAGGCGAGCAGTACTTC. It translates to CSVVGVSGEQYF.